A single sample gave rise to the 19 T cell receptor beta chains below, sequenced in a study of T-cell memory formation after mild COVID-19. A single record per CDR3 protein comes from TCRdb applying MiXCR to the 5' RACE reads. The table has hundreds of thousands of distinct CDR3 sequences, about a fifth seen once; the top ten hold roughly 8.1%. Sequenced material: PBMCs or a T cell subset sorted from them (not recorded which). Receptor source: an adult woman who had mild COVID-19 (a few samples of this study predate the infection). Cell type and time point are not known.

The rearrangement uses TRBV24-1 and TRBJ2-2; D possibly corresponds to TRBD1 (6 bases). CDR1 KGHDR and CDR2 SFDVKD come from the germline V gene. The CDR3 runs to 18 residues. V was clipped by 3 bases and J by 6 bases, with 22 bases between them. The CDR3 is CATSDHYTGFNFAGELFF. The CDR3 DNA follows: TGTGCCACCAGTGATCACTACACAGGGTTCAATTTCGCCGGGGAGCTGTTTTTT.

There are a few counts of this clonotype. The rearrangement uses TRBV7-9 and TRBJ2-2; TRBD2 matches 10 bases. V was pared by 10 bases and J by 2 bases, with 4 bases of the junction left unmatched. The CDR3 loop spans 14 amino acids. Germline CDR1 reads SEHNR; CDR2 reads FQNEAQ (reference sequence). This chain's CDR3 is CATRTSGNTGELFF. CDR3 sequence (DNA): TGTGCCACGAGGACTAGCGGAAACACCGGGGAGCTGTTTTTT.

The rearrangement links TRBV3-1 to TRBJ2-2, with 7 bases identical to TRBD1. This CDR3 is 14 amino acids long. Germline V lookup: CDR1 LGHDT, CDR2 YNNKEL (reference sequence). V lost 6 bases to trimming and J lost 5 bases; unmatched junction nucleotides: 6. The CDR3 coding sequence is TGTGCCAGCAGACAACAGGGGAGTACCGGGGAGCTGTTTTTT. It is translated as CASRQQGSTGELFF. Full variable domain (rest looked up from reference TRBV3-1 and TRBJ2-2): DTAVSQTPKYLVTQMGNDKSIKCEQNLGHDTMYWYKQDSKKFLKIMFSYNNKELIINETVPNRFSPKSPDKAHLNLHINSLELGDSAVYFCASRQQGSTGELFFGEGSRLTVL.

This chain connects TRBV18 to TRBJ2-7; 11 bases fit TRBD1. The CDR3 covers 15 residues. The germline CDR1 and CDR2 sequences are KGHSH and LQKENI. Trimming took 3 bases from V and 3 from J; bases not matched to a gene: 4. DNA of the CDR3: TGTGCCAGCTCACCCCGGGACAGGGGGGACTACGAGCAGTACTTC. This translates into CASSPRDRGDYEQYF.

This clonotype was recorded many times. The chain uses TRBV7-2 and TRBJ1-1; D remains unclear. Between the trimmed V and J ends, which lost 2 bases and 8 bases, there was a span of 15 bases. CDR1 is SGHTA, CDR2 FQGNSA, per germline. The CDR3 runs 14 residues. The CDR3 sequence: CASSLIGGGQEAFF. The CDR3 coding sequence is TGTGCCAGCAGCTTAATTGGCGGCGGTCAAGAAGCTTTCTTT. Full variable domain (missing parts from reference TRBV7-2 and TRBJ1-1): GAGVSQSPSNKVTEKGKDVELRCDPISGHTALYWYRQSLGQGLEFLIYFQGNSAPDKSGLPSDRFSAERTGGSVSTLTIQRTQQEDSAVYLCASSLIGGGQEAFFGQGTRLTVV.

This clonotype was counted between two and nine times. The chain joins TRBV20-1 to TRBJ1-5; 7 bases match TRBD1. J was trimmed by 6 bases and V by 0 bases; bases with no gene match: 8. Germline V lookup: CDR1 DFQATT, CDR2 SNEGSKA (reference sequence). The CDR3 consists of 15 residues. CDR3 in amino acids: CSARDPRGDSQPQHF. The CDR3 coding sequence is TGCAGTGCTAGAGACCCCCGGGGGGACAGTCAGCCCCAGCATTTT.

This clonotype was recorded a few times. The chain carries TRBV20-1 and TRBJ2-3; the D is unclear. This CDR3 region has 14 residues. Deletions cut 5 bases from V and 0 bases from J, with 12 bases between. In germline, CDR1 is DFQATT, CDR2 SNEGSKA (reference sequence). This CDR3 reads CSAPLGGSTDTQYF. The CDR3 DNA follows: TGCAGTGCTCCCCTTGGCGGAAGCACAGATACGCAGTATTTT.

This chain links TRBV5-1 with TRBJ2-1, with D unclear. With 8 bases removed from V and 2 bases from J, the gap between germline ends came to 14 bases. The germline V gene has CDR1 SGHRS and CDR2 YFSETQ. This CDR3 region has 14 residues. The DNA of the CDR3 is TGCGCCAGTCGTGTCTCCCAAGCCTACAATGAGCAGTTCTTC. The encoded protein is CASRVSQAYNEQFF.

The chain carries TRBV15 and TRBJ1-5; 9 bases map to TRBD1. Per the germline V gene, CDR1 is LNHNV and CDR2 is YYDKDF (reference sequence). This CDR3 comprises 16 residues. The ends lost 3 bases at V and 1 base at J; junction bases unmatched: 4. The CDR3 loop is CATSSRTGASNQPQHF. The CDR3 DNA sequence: TGTGCCACCAGCAGTAGGACAGGGGCCAGCAATCAGCCCCAGCATTTT.

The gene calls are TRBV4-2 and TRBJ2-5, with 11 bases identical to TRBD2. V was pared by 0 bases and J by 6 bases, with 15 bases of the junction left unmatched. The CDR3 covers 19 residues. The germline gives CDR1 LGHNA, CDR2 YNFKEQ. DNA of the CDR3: TGTGCCAGCAGCCAAGAATCACTAGCGGGGGTCTATACCGGGAAGACCCAGTACTTC. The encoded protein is CASSQESLAGVYTGKTQYF.

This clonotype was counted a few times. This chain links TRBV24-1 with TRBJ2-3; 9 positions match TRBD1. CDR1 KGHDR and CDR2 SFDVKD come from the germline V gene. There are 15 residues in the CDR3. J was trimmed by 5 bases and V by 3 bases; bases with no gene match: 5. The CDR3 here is CATSDPTGGEDTQYF. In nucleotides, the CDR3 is TGTGCCACCAGTGATCCGACAGGGGGGGAAGATACGCAGTATTTT.

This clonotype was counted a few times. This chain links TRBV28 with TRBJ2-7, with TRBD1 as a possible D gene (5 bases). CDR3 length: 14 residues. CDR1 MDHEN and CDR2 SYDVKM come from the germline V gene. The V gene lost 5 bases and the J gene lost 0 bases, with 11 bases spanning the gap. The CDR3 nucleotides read TGTGCCAGCAGTACTACAGGTTTCTCCTACGAGCAGTACTTC. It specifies CASSTTGFSYEQYF.

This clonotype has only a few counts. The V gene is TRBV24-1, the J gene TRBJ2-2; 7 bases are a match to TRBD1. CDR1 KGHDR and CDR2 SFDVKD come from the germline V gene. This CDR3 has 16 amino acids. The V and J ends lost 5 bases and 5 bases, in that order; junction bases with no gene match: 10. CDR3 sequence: CATSGGTGDFTGELFF. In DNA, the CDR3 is TGTGCCACCAGTGGGGGTACAGGGGATTTTACCGGGGAGCTGTTTTTT.

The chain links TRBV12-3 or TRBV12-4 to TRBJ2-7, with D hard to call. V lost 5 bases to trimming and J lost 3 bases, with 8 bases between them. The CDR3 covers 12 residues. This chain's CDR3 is CASSTIYYEQYF. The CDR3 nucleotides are TGTGCCAGCAGTACGATATACTACGAGCAGTACTTC.

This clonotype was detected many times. The CDR3 region is CASSQPGTYEQYF. In nucleotides, the CDR3 is TGCGCCAGCAGCCAACCCGGGACCTACGAGCAGTACTTC. The V and J genes are TRBV4-1 and TRBJ2-7, with a weak D call TRBD2 (5 bases). Per the germline V gene, CDR1 is MGHRA and CDR2 is YSYEKL. The CDR3 totals 13 residues. V gave up 2 bases and J gave up 2 bases, with 7 bases separating them.

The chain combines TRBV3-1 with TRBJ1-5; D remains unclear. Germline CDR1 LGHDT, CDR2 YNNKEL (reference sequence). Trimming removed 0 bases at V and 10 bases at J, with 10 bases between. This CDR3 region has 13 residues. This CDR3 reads CASSQDIAAPQHF. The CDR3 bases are TGTGCCAGCAGCCAAGATATAGCAGCACCCCAGCATTTT.

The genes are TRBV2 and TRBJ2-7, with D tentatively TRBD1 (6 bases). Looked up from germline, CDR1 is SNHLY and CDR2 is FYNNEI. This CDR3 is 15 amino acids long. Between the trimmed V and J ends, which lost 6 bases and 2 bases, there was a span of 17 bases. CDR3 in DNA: TGTGCCAGCAGCGTCGGGACACTGCAAGCCTACGAGCAGTACTTC. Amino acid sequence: CASSVGTLQAYEQYF.

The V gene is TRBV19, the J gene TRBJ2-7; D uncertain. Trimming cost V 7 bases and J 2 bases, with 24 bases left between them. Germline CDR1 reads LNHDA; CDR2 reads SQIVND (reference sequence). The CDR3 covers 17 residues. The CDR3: CASKDFPDVASTYEQYF. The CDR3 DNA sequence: TGTGCCAGTAAGGATTTTCCGGACGTGGCTTCTACCTACGAGCAGTACTTC.

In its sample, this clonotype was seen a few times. CDR3 sequence (DNA): TGTGCCAGTAGTATGGGGGGACTAAATGAGCAGTTCTTC. Its protein product is CASSMGGLNEQFF. V is TRBV19 and J is TRBJ2-1, with TRBD2 identical over 7 bases. The CDR3 runs to 13 residues. Germline V gene data show CDR1 as LNHDA and CDR2 as SQIVND (reference sequence). The ends lost 3 bases at V and 7 bases at J; junction bases unmatched: 3.